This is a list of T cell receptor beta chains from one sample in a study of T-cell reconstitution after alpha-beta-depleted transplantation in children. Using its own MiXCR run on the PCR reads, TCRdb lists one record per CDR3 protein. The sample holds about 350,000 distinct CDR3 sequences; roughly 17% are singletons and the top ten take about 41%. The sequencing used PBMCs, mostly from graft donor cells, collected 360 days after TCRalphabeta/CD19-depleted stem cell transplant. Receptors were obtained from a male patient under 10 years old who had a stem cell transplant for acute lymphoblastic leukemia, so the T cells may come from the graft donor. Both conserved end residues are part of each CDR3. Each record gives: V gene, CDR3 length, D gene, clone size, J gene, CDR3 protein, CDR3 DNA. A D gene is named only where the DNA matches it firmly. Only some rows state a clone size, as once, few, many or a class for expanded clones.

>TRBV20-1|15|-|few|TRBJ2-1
CSARDVGSPYNEQFF
TGCAGTGCTAGAGATGTAGGGAGCCCCTACAATGAGCAGTTCTTC
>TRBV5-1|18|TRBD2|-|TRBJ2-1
CASSSGTSGRGPYNEQFF
TGCGCCAGCAGCTCAGGGACTAGCGGGAGGGGTCCCTACAATGAGCAGTTCTTC
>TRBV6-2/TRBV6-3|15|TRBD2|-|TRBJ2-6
CASTRLAYGANVLTF
TGTGCCAGCACCAGACTAGCGTATGGGGCCAACGTCCTGACTTTC
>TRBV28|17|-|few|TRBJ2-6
CASSTPTPYGGANVLTF
TGTGCCAGCAGTACCCCGACACCTTACGGTGGGGCCAACGTCCTGACTTTC
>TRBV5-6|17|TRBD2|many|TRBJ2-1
CASSSTSGRAIYNEQFF
TGTGCCAGCAGCTCGACTAGCGGGAGGGCCATTTACAATGAGCAGTTCTTC
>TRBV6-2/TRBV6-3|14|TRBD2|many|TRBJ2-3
CASRLAGTVDTQYF
TGTGCCAGCCGGCTAGCGGGGACGGTAGATACGCAGTATTTT
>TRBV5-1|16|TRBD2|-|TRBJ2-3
CASSFRWTSGMDTQYF
TGCGCCAGCAGCTTTCGTTGGACTAGCGGGATGGATACGCAGTATTTT
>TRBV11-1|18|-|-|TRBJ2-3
CASSFEVNWQGHTDTQYF
TGTGCCAGCAGCTTCGAGGTAAACTGGCAGGGCCACACAGATACGCAGTATTTT
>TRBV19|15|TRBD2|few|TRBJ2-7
CASRPGLAAAYEQYF
TGTGCCAGTAGACCGGGACTAGCGGCTGCCTACGAGCAGTACTTC
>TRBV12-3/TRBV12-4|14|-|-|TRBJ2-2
CASDSRTRTGELFF
TGTGCCAGCGACTCGCGTACTAGGACCGGGGAGCTGTTTTTT
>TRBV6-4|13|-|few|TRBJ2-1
CASSDSGKDEQFF
TGTGCCAGCAGTGACTCGGGGAAGGATGAGCAGTTCTTC
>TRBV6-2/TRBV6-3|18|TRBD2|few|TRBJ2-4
CAGHFIAGDNLAKNIQYF
TGTGCCGGACACTTCATAGCGGGAGACAATCTAGCCAAAAACATTCAGTACTTC
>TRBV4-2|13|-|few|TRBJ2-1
CASSHVSGSEQFF
TGTGCCAGCAGCCATGTCAGTGGAAGTGAGCAGTTCTTC
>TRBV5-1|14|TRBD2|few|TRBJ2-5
CASRPGTNQETQYF
TGCGCCAGCAGACCCGGGACTAACCAAGAGACCCAGTACTTC
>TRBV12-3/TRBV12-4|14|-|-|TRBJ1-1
CASSLALTGTEAFF
TGTGCCAGCAGTTTAGCGTTGACGGGCACTGAAGCTTTCTTT
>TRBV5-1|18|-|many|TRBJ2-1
CASSLAKGYPSSYNEQFF
TGCGCCAGCAGCTTGGCCAAAGGCTACCCGAGCTCCTACAATGAGCAGTTCTTC
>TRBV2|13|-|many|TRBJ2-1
CASLTYSDNEQFF
TGTGCCAGCCTGACATACTCGGACAATGAGCAGTTCTTC
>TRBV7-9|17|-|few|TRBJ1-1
CASSWDGARVGNTEAFF
TGTGCCAGCAGCTGGGACGGAGCTAGGGTGGGGAACACTGAAGCTTTCTTT
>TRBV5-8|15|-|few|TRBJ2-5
CASSLNRDLRETQYF
TGTGCCAGCAGCTTGAACCGGGACTTGCGTGAGACCCAGTACTTC
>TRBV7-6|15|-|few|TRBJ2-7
CASSLDRTRRNEQYF
TGTGCCAGCAGCTTAGACCGTACTAGACGCAACGAGCAGTACTTC
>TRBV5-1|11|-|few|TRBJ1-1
CASRWGAEAFF
TGCGCCAGCAGATGGGGGGCTGAAGCTTTCTTT
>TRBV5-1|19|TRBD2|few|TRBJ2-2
CASSYLWGSGSPNTGELFF
TGCGCCAGCAGCTATCTTTGGGGTAGCGGGAGTCCAAACACCGGGGAGCTGTTTTTT
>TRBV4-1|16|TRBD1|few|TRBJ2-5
CASSQAETGDQETQYF
TGCGCCAGCAGCCAAGCAGAGACAGGGGACCAAGAGACCCAGTACTTC
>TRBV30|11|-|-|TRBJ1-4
CAWRKNEKLFF
TGTGCCTGGCGTAAAAATGAAAAACTGTTTTTT
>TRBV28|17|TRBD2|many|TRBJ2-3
CASSLWGEGPSTDTQYF
TGTGCCAGCAGTTTATGGGGGGAGGGCCCTAGCACAGATACGCAGTATTTT
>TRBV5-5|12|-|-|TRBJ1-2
CASSLAARGYTF
TGTGCCAGCAGCTTGGCCGCTCGAGGATACACCTTC
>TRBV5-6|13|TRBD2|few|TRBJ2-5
CASSLTPGGTQYF
TGTGCCAGCAGCTTAACTCCGGGGGGGACCCAGTACTTC
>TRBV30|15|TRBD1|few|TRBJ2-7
CAWSVWGRGLSEQYF
TGTGCCTGGAGTGTATGGGGCAGGGGGCTGAGCGAGCAGTACTTC
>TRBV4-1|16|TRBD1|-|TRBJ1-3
CASSQDGQGYGNTIYF
TGCGCCAGCAGCCAAGACGGACAGGGGTATGGAAACACCATATATTTT
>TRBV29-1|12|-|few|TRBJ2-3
CSVLDLTDTQYF
TGCAGCGTTCTGGACCTCACAGATACGCAGTATTTT
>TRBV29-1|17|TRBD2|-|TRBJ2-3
CSVGKADRGGIADTQYF
TGCAGCGTCGGGAAAGCTGATCGCGGGGGGATTGCAGATACGCAGTATTTT
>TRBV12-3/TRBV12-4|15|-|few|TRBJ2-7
CASSPTPPGSYEQYF
TGTGCCAGCAGTCCCACTCCCCCGGGATCCTACGAGCAGTACTTC
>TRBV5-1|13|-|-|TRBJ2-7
CASVLGPSYEQYF
TGCGCCAGCGTCTTGGGACCGTCCTACGAGCAGTACTTC
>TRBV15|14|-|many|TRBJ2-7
CATSRVGGYYEQYF
TGTGCCACCAGCAGAGTAGGCGGATATTACGAGCAGTACTTC
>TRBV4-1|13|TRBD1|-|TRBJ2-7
CASSHAGTDEQYF
TGCGCCAGCAGCCATGCCGGGACAGACGAGCAGTACTTC
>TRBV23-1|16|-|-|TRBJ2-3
CASSQSGSASTDTQYF
TGCGCCAGCAGTCAATCAGGGTCGGCCTCCACAGATACGCAGTATTTT
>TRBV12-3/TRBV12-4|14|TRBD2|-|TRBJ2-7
CASSFPSGLYEQYF
TGTGCCAGCAGTTTTCCTAGCGGGCTCTACGAGCAGTACTTC
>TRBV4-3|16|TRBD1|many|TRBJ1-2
CASSQFLQGSAYGYTF
TGCGCCAGCAGCCAATTTCTACAGGGGTCGGCGTATGGCTACACCTTC
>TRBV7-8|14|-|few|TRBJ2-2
CASSLVGPAGELFF
TGTGCCAGCAGCTTAGTGGGGCCGGCCGGGGAGCTGTTTTTT
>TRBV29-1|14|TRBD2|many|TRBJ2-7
CSVERGGGITEQYF
TGCAGCGTTGAGCGGGGGGGCGGAATTACCGAGCAGTACTTC
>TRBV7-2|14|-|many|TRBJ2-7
CASSLRQEYYEQYF
TGTGCCAGCAGCTTACGTCAGGAATACTACGAGCAGTACTTC
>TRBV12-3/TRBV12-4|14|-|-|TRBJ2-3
CASRALTTTDTQYF
TGTGCCAGCAGAGCTCTGACGACCACAGATACGCAGTATTTT
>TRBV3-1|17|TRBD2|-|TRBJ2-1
CACSQVGGLAVYNEQFF
TGTGCCTGCAGCCAAGTGGGGGGACTAGCGGTTTACAATGAGCAGTTCTTC
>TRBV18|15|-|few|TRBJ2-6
CASSTTGFGANVLTF
TGTGCCAGCTCAACTACAGGGTTCGGGGCCAACGTCCTGACTTTC
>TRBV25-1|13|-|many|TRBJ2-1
CASRTQDGNEQFF
TGTGCCAGCAGGACCCAGGACGGCAATGAGCAGTTCTTC
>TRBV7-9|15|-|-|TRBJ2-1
CASSLSLLPYNEQFF
TGTGCCAGCAGCTTAAGTCTACTCCCCTACAATGAGCAGTTCTTC
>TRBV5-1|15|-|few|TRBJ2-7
CASSFGRSISYEQYF
TGCGCCAGCAGCTTCGGACGGAGTATCTCCTACGAGCAGTACTTC
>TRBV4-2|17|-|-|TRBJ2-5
CASSRGHPKRPTETQYF
TGTGCCAGCAGCCGGGGACACCCCAAGAGACCCACCGAGACCCAGTACTTC
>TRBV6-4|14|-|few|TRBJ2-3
CASKASHSTDTQYF
TGTGCCAGCAAGGCTAGCCATAGCACAGATACGCAGTATTTT
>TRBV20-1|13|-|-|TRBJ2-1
CSARDPHSNEQFF
TGCAGTGCTAGAGACCCTCACTCCAATGAGCAGTTCTTC
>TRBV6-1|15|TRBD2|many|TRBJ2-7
CASSVGGGGAYEQYF
TGTGCCAGCAGTGTCGGCGGGGGTGGAGCCTACGAGCAGTACTTC
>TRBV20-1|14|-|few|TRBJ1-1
CSARAGGANTEAFF
TGCAGTGCTAGGGCTGGAGGGGCGAACACTGAAGCTTTCTTT
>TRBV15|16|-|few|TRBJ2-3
CATSRDSTGPPDTQYF
TGTGCCACCAGCAGAGATTCCACAGGGCCCCCAGATACGCAGTATTTT
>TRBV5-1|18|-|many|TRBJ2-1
CASSLDPTGGTPYNEQFF
TGCGCCAGCAGCTTGGACCCGACAGGTGGTACTCCCTACAATGAGCAGTTCTTC
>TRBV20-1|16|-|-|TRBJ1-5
CSARERGSYSNQPQHF
TGCAGTGCTAGAGAACGGGGCAGCTATAGCAATCAGCCCCAGCATTTT